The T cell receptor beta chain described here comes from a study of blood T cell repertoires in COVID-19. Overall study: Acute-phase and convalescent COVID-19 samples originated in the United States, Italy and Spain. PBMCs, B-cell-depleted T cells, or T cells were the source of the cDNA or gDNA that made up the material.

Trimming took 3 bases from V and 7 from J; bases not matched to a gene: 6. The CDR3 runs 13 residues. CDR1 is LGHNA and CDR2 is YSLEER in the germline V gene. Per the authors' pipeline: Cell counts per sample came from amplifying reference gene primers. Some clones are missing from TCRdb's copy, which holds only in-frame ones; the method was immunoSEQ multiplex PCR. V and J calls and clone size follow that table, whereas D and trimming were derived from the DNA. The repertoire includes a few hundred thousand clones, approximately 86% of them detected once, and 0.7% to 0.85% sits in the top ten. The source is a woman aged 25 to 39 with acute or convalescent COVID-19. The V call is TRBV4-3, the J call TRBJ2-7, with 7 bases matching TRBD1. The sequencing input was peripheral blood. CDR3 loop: CASSQIQGSEQYF. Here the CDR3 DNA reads TGCGCCAGCAGCCAGATACAGGGGAGTGAGCAGTACTTC.